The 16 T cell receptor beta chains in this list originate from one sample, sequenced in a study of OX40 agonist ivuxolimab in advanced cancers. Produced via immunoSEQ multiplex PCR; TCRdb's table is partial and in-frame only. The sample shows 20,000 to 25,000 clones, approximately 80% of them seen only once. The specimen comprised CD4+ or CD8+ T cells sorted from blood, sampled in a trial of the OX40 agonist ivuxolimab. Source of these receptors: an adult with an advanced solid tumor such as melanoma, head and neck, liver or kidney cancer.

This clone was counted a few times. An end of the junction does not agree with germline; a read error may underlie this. The CDR3 reads CARSGGRNYGYTF. Written as DNA, the CDR3 is TGTGCCAGGAGTGGGGGGCGGAACTATGGCTACACCTTC. The chain joins TRBV30 to TRBJ1-2; D may be TRBD1 (6 bases). The CDR3 runs 13 residues. Germline V CDR1 and CDR2: GTSNPN, SVGIG (reference sequence).

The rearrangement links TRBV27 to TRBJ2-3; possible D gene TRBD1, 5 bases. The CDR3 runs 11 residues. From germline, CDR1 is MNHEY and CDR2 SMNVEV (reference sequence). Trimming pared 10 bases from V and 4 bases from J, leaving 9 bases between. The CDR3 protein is CAILGADTQYF. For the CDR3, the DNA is TGTGCCATCCTAGGGGCAGATACGCAGTATTTT.

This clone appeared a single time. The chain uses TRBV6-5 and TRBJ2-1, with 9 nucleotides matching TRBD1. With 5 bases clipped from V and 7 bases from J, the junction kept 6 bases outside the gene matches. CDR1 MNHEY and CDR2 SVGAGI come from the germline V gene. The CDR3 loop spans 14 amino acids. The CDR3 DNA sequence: TGTGCCAGCAGTGAGACAGGGGGAGCGAATGAGCAGTTCTTC. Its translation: CASSETGGANEQFF.

CDR3 sequence: CASSLAGGAYEQYF. CDR3 DNA: TGTGCCAGCAGCCTAGCGGGGGGTGCCTACGAGCAGTACTTC. This chain joins TRBV9 and TRBJ2-7; TRBD2 agrees at 11 bases. V trimming: 4 bases; J trimming: 2 bases; junction bases outside the gene matches: 2. The length of the CDR3 is 14 residues. In germline, CDR1 is SGDLS, CDR2 YYNGEE.

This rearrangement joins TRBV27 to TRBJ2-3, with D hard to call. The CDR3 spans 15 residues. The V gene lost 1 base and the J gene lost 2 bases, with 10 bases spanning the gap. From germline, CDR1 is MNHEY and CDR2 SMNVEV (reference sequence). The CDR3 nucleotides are TGTGCCAGCAGTTTATTAGGCAGGACCACAGATACGCAGTATTTT. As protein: CASSLLGRTTDTQYF.

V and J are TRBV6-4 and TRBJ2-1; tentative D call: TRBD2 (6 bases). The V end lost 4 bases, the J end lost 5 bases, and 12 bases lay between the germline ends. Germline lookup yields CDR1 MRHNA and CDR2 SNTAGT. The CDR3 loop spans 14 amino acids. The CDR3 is CASSVGGTNNEQFF. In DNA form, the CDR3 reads TGTGCCAGCAGTGTTGGCGGGACGAACAATGAGCAGTTCTTC.

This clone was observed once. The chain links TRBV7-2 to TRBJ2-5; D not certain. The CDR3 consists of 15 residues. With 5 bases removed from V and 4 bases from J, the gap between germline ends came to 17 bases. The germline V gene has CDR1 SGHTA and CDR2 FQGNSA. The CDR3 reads CASSAEVREVETQYF. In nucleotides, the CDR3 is TGTGCCAGCAGCGCCGAAGTTCGAGAAGTAGAGACCCAGTACTTC.

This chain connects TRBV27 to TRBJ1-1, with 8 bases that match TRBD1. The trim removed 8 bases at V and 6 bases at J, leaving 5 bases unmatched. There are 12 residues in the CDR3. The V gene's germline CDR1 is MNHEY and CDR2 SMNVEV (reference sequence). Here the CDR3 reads CASGQDRAEAFF. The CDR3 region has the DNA TGTGCCAGCGGGCAGGACAGGGCTGAAGCTTTCTTT.

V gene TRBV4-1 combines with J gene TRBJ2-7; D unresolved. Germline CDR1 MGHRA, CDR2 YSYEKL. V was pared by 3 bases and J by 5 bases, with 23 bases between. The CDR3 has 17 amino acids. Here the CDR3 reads CASSQPDSKGRLDEQYF. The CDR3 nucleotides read TGCGCCAGCAGCCAGCCCGATAGTAAGGGTCGGTTGGACGAGCAGTACTTC.

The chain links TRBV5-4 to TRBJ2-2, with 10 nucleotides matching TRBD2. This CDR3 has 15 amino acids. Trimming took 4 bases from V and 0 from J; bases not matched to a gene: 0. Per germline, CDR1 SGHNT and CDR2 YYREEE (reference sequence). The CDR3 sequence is CASSLAGANTGELFF. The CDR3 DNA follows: TGTGCCAGCAGCCTAGCGGGAGCGAACACCGGGGAGCTGTTTTTT.

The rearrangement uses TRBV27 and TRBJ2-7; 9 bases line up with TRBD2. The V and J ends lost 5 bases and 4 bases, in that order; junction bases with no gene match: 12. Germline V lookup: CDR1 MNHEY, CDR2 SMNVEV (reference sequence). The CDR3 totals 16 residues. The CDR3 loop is CASSPGVAGDLYEQYF. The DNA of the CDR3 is TGTGCCAGCAGTCCCGGGGTAGCGGGAGACTTGTACGAGCAGTACTTC.

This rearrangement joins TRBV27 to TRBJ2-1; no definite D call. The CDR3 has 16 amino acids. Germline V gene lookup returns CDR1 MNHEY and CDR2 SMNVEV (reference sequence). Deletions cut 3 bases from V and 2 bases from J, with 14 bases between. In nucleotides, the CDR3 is TGTGCCAGCAGTTTGGTCTCGACAAACCCCTACAATGAGCAGTTCTTC. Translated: CASSLVSTNPYNEQFF.

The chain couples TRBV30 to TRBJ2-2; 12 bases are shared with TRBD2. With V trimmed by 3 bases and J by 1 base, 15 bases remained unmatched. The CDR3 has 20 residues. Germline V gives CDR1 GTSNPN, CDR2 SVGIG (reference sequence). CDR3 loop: CAWRPMVITSGRLNTGELFF. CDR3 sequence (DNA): TGTGCCTGGAGACCGATGGTTATAACTAGCGGGAGGTTGAACACCGGGGAGCTGTTTTTT.

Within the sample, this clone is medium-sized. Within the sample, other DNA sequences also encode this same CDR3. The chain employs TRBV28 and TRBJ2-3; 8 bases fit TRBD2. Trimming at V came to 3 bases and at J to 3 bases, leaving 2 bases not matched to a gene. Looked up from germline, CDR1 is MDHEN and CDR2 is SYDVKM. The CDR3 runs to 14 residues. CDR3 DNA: TGTGCCAGCAGTTTCTTAGCGGGGACAGATACGCAGTATTTT. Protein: CASSFLAGTDTQYF.

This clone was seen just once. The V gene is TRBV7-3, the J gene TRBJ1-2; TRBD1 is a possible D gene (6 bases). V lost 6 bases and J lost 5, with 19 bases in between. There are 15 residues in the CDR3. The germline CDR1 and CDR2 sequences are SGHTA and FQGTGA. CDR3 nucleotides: TGTGCCAGCAGTCCCGACGCGGGGGGGCTTTATGGCTACACCTTC. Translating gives CASSPDAGGLYGYTF.

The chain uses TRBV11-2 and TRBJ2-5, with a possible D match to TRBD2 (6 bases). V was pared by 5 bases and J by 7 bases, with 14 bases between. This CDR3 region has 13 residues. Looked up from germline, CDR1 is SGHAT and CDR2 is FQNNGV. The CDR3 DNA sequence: TGTGCCAGCAGCCGGGAGCTTGGTGGGACCCAGTACTTC. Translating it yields CASSRELGGTQYF.